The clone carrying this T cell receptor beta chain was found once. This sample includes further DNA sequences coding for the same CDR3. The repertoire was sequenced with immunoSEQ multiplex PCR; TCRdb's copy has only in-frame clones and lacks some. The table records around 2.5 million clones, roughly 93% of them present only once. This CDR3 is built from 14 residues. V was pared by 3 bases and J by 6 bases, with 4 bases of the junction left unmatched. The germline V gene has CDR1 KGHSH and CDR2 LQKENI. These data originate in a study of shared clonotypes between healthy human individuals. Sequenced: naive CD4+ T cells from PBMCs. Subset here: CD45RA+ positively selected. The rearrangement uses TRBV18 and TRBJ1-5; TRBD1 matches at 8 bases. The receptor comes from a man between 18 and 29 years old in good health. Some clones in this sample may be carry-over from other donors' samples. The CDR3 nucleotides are TGTGCCAGCTCACCCAGCACAGGGGGTCAGCCCCAGCATTTT. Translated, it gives CASSPSTGGQPQHF.